A single sample is the source of the 20 T cell receptor beta chains below, sequenced in a study of blood T cell repertoires in COVID-19. The data were produced by immunoSEQ multiplex PCR, yet TCRdb's version contains in-frame clones alone and is incomplete. The table includes 150,000 to 200,000 clones, more than 75% detected once. The specimen was peripheral blood. The receptors were sampled from a middle-aged man with active or convalescent COVID-19.

This clone was counted a few times. V is TRBV5-6 and J is TRBJ2-7; 7 bases align to TRBD1. This CDR3 has 13 residues. Germline-derived CDR1 and CDR2 are SGHDT and YYEEEE. V was clipped by 4 bases and J by 4 bases; unmatched bases: 5. The CDR3 region has the DNA TGTGCCAGCAGCAGGGACAGAGCTTACGAGCAGTACTTC. It encodes CASSRDRAYEQYF.

The gene calls are TRBV19 and TRBJ2-5; D is perhaps TRBD1 (6 bases). The CDR3 runs 14 residues. V lost 3 bases and J lost 5, with 13 bases in between. From germline, CDR1 is LNHDA and CDR2 SQIVND (reference sequence). CDR3 sequence: CASSMQGHGETQYF. In DNA, the CDR3 is TGTGCCAGTAGTATGCAGGGGCACGGGGAGACCCAGTACTTC.

This rearrangement joins TRBV18 to TRBJ2-7; perhaps TRBD1 as D (6 bases). This CDR3 spans 15 amino acids. Germline CDR1 is KGHSH and CDR2 is LQKENI. The V end lost 0 bases, the J end lost 5 bases, and 14 bases lay between the germline ends. CDR3 DNA sequence: TGTGCCAGCTCACCACCCGTCCACAGGGTCGACGAGCAGTACTTC. It is translated as CASSPPVHRVDEQYF. Using reference TRBV18 and TRBJ2-7 for the parts outside the CDR3, the full variable domain is NAGVMQNPRHLVRRRGQEARLRCSPMKGHSHVYWYRQLPEEGLKFMVYLQKENIIDESGMPKERFSAEFPKEGPSILRIQQVVRGDSAAYFCASSPPVHRVDEQYFGPGTRLTVT.

The chain couples TRBV24-1 to TRBJ1-6; 8 bases align to TRBD1. From germline, CDR1 is KGHDR and CDR2 SFDVKD. This CDR3 spans 16 amino acids. J gave up 6 bases and V 4 bases, and 7 bases lay outside the gene matches. The CDR3 nucleotides are TGTGCCACCAGTGAGCCCAGGGGGCTTGGTAATTCACCCCTCCACTTT. Protein: CATSEPRGLGNSPLHF.

V and J are TRBV5-5 and TRBJ1-4, with no clear D. This CDR3 has 15 residues. The V and J ends lost 4 bases and 4 bases respectively, with 14 bases between them. CDR1 and CDR2 (germline): SGHKS, YYEKEE (reference sequence). CDR3 protein: CASSPSTVSNEKLFF. CDR3 coding DNA: TGTGCCAGCAGCCCATCAACTGTTAGTAATGAAAAACTGTTTTTT.

The CDR3 nucleotides are TGTGCCAGTACCCTACAGGGCATGACTGAAGCTTTCTTT. Amino acids: CASTLQGMTEAFF. The chain combines TRBV19 with TRBJ1-1, with D tentatively TRBD1 (6 bases). Germline V gene data show CDR1 as LNHDA and CDR2 as SQIVND (reference sequence). The CDR3 sequence is 13 residues long. V lost 7 bases, J lost 5 bases, and 14 bases lay in between.

J is TRBJ2-7 and V is TRBV3-1 (or the pseudogene TRBV3-2), with TRBD1 matching 7 bases. The V gene's germline CDR1 is LGHDT and CDR2 YNNKEL (reference sequence). The CDR3 sequence is 14 residues long. V dropped 4 bases and J dropped 6; count of bases not matched to a gene: 9. The CDR3 nucleotides are TGTGCCAGCAGCCGCGACAGGGTCTTGTCCGAGCAGTACTTC. Its translation is CASSRDRVLSEQYF.

For the CDR3, the DNA is TGTGCCAGTAGTATAGTGGGCGGGGCTAGGATTGAGCAGTTCTTC. Its translation: CASSIVGGARIEQFF. The chain recombines TRBV19 with TRBJ2-1; the D gene is possibly TRBD2 (6 bases). V lost 1 base and J lost 9, with 16 bases in between. Germline CDR1 and CDR2: LNHDA and SQIVND (reference sequence). This CDR3 has 15 residues.

The rearrangement links TRBV7-2 to TRBJ2-7; a possible D gene is TRBD2 (6 bases). The V end lost 1 base, the J end lost 2 bases, and 18 bases lay between the germline ends. Looked up from germline, CDR1 is SGHTA and CDR2 is FQGNSA. This CDR3 comprises 17 residues. The CDR3 DNA reads as TGTGCCAGCAGCTTAGATCGGGGCGGGACCCCCCCCTACGAGCAGTACTTC. Amino acids: CASSLDRGGTPPYEQYF.

The chain has TRBV24-1 and TRBJ2-6; no definite D call. Germline V gives CDR1 KGHDR, CDR2 SFDVKD. V shed 5 bases and J shed 4 bases, with 8 bases lying between them. The CDR3 is 14 amino acids. CDR3 DNA: TGTGCCACCAGTGGCGCGCGGGGGGCCAACGTCCTGACTTTC. Translated: CATSGARGANVLTF.

The chain is built from TRBV10-3 and TRBJ1-1, with D perhaps TRBD1 (6 bases). This CDR3 contains 14 residues. Trimming left V 5 bases short and J 0 bases short, with 10 bases between. Germline loops: CDR1 ENHRY, CDR2 SYGVKD. The CDR3 protein is CAISKQGVNTEAFF. The CDR3 nucleotides are TGTGCCATCAGTAAACAGGGTGTGAACACTGAAGCTTTCTTT.

This chain connects TRBV28 to TRBJ2-1, with 10 positions matching TRBD2. J gave up 3 bases and V 8 bases, and 1 base lay outside the gene matches. CDR3 length: 13 amino acids. The germline CDR1 and CDR2 sequences are MDHEN and SYDVKM. CDR3 loop: CASGLAVYNEQFF. In nucleotides, the CDR3 is TGTGCCAGCGGACTAGCGGTCTACAATGAGCAGTTCTTC.

V and J are TRBV28 and TRBJ2-2; tentative D call: TRBD1 (5 bases). The V gene's germline CDR1 is MDHEN and CDR2 SYDVKM. The CDR3 sequence is 16 residues long. The V end was cut by 3 bases, the J end by 5 bases, with 16 bases between. In DNA, the CDR3 is TGTGCCAGCAGTTTGGGGTCCCAGGGTAGTACCGGGGAGCTGTTTTTT. Translated, it gives CASSLGSQGSTGELFF.

There are a few counts of this clone. The chain joins TRBV3-1 (or the pseudogene TRBV3-2) to TRBJ2-7; D might be TRBD1 (6 bases). Germline lookup yields CDR1 LGHDT and CDR2 YNNKEL (reference sequence). This CDR3 spans 14 amino acids. V lost 5 bases to trimming and J lost 3 bases, with 14 bases between them. CDR3 coding DNA: TGTGCCAGCAGCGACTCGGACAGATTCTACGAGCAGTACTTC. It yields the protein CASSDSDRFYEQYF.

The table lists this clone with a count of one. This sequence joins TRBV18 and TRBJ1-2; 7 nucleotides match TRBD1. The CDR3 has 13 residues. V gave up 6 bases and J gave up 5 bases; unmatched junction bases: 6. Germline V gene data show CDR1 as KGHSH and CDR2 as LQKENI. For the CDR3, the DNA is TGTGCCAGCTCGCGGGACAGCCCGTATGGCTACACCTTC. This sequence encodes CASSRDSPYGYTF.

The chain employs TRBV4-1 and TRBJ1-2; 8 bases are shared with TRBD1. The CDR3 runs to 15 residues. V was clipped by 4 bases and J by 8 bases; unmatched bases: 12. Germline values: CDR1 MGHRA, CDR2 YSYEKL. DNA for the CDR3: TGCGCCAGCAGCCCCCCTGTCAGGGGGCGCATAGGCTACACCTTC. Encoded protein: CASSPPVRGRIGYTF.

The chain employs TRBV27 and TRBJ1-5, with D tentatively TRBD1 (5 bases). The germline V and J ends were trimmed by 6 bases and 5 bases, with 14 bases remaining between them. The CDR3 spans 14 residues. CDR1 and CDR2 from the germline V gene are MNHEY and SMNVEV (reference sequence). The CDR3: CASRRRGKDQPQHF. CDR3 in DNA: TGTGCCAGCAGAAGAAGGGGAAAGGATCAGCCCCAGCATTTT.

This clone has only a few counts. This chain uses TRBV9 with TRBJ2-2; maybe TRBD2 (6 bases). The length of the CDR3 is 15 residues. Between the trimmed V and J ends, which lost 0 bases and 7 bases, there was a span of 13 bases. The germline gives CDR1 SGDLS, CDR2 YYNGEE. The CDR3 loop is CASSVGSGVSGELFF. The DNA for the CDR3 is TGTGCCAGCAGCGTAGGTTCGGGGGTAAGCGGGGAGCTGTTTTTT. The entire variable domain, with the rest obtained from reference TRBV9 and TRBJ2-2, is as follows: DSGVTQTPKHLITATGQRVTLRCSPRSGDLSVYWYQQSLDQGLQFLIQYYNGEERAKGNILERFSAQQFPDLHSELNLSSLELGDSALYFCASSVGSGVSGELFFGEGSRLTVL.

The V gene is TRBV28, the J gene TRBJ1-5; TRBD1 matches at 9 bases. The CDR3 is made up of 17 amino acids. The junction had 12 bases not matched to a gene; V was cut back by 4 bases and J by 5 bases. Germline CDR1 MDHEN, CDR2 SYDVKM. The CDR3 spells CASSSRSTGGLDQPQHF. CDR3 coding DNA: TGTGCCAGCAGTTCAAGGTCAACAGGGGGCTTAGATCAGCCCCAGCATTTT.

The V call is TRBV15, the J call TRBJ2-1; D may be TRBD2 (5 bases). Germline-derived CDR1 and CDR2 are LNHNV and YYDKDF (reference sequence). V was shortened by 6 bases and J by 4 bases, with 16 bases between the two germline ends. This CDR3 is 15 amino acids long. The CDR3 sequence is CATSLSDGGYNEQFF. For the CDR3, the DNA is TGTGCCACCAGTCTAAGTGACGGAGGATACAATGAGCAGTTCTTC.